A single sample gave rise to the 4 T cell receptor beta chains below, sequenced in a study of tumor-infiltrating lymphocytes in oesophageal squamous cell carcinoma. In TCRdb, the PCR reads were re-called with MiXCR into one record per CDR3 protein. This repertoire shows just under 20,000 distinct CDR3 sequences, about 43% found once; its top ten account for roughly 14%. Sequencing was performed on normal esophageal tissue next to the tumor. These TCRs come from a male donor with esophageal squamous cell carcinoma.

The chain couples TRBV7-6 to TRBJ2-7; perhaps D is TRBD1 or TRBD2 (7 bases each). The CDR3 spans 12 residues. The V end was cut by 5 bases, the J end by 7 bases, with 12 bases between. CDR1 and CDR2 from the germline V gene are SGHVS and FNYEAQ. For the CDR3, the DNA is TGTGCCAGCAGCCAGGGGGGGGATGAGCAGTACTTC. Protein sequence: CASSQGGDEQYF.

The V and J genes are TRBV7-2 and TRBJ1-2; D call uncertain. The V and J ends lost 5 bases and 7 bases respectively, with 14 bases between them. Germline lookup yields CDR1 SGHTA and CDR2 FQGNSA. CDR3 length: 13 residues. CDR3 residues: CASSDQVLVGYTF. The CDR3 nucleotides read TGTGCCAGCAGCGATCAGGTCTTGGTTGGCTACACCTTC.

The J gene is TRBJ1-6, the V gene TRBV7-9; no clear D. V was cut by 6 bases and J by 10 bases, with 10 bases left in between. This CDR3 comprises 12 residues. Germline V lookup: CDR1 SEHNR, CDR2 FQNEAQ (reference sequence). Written as DNA, the CDR3 is TGTGCCAGCAGTCACTTGGAATCACCCCTCCACTTT. Protein: CASSHLESPLHF.

V usage is TRBV6-2 or TRBV6-3 and J usage is TRBJ2-6; D might be TRBD2 (6 bases). The J call may be faulty, since TRBJ2-7 better matches the DNA end. This CDR3 region has 14 residues. Germline CDR1 MNHEY, CDR2 SVGEGT. CDR3 residues: CASSFRLATNEQYF. In DNA form, the CDR3 reads TGTGCCAGCAGTTTCCGGCTAGCGACCAATGAGCAGTACTTC.